These 32 T cell receptor beta chains came from one sample sequenced in a study of blood T cell repertoires in COVID-19. Using immunoSEQ multiplex PCR, the repertoire was profiled, and TCRdb retains in-frame clones only, with some absent. The repertoire holds hundreds of thousands of clones, with 89% as singletons. Input material: peripheral blood. Source of these receptors: a woman in her sixties with acute or convalescent COVID-19.

This sequence joins TRBV2 and TRBJ1-1; D perhaps matches TRBD1 (6 bases). The CDR3 is made up of 14 amino acids. CDR1 SNHLY and CDR2 FYNNEI come from the germline V gene. Trimming took 5 bases from V and 4 from J, leaving 14 bases between them. CDR3 loop: CASSLSGAGTEAFF. CDR3 sequence (DNA): TGTGCCAGCAGTTTATCAGGGGCAGGCACTGAAGCTTTCTTT.

This clone was observed a handful of times. The rearrangement joins TRBV28 to TRBJ2-1; 11 nucleotides match TRBD2. J lost 6 bases, V lost 2 bases, and 3 bases had no gene match. This CDR3 region has 15 residues. Looked up from germline, CDR1 is MDHEN and CDR2 is SYDVKM. In DNA form, the CDR3 reads TGTGCCAGCAGTTTACCTAGCGGGAGGTTCAATGAGCAGTTCTTC. Translating gives CASSLPSGRFNEQFF.

CDR3 sequence: CASSLGQGFRQPQHF. The CDR3 coding sequence is TGTGCCAGCAGTTTGGGACAGGGGTTTCGTCAGCCCCAGCATTTT. J is TRBJ1-5 and V is TRBV28; 10 bases match TRBD1. In germline, CDR1 is MDHEN, CDR2 SYDVKM. This CDR3 has 15 amino acids. V lost 3 bases, J lost 6 bases, and 5 bases stayed unmatched.

The chain employs TRBV6-9 and TRBJ2-5; 9 bases match TRBD1. Germline V gene sequence: CDR1 MNHGY, CDR2 SVAAGI. The CDR3 contains 13 residues. Trimming at V came to 8 bases and at J to 5 bases, leaving 6 bases not matched to a gene. CDR3 loop: CASDRTGAETQYF. CDR3 bases: TGTGCCAGCGACCGGACAGGGGCGGAGACCCAGTACTTC.

The chain combines TRBV19 with TRBJ2-1; 12 bases are shared with TRBD2. Losses at the gene ends were 3 bases for V and 6 bases for J; bases not matched to a gene: 3. The germline gives CDR1 LNHDA, CDR2 SQIVND (reference sequence). The CDR3 runs to 15 residues. The CDR3: CASSIGGLAGNEQFF. CDR3 bases: TGTGCCAGTAGTATTGGGGGACTAGCGGGCAATGAGCAGTTCTTC.

V gene TRBV14 combines with J gene TRBJ2-1; D unclear. CDR1 and CDR2 from the germline V gene are SGHDN and FVKESK. The V and J ends lost 0 bases and 5 bases respectively, with 20 bases between them. This CDR3 is built from 18 residues. In DNA, the CDR3 is TGTGCCAGCAGCCAAGAAGTCGTATGGGCAGAAGAAGACAATGAGCAGTTCTTC. As protein: CASSQEVVWAEEDNEQFF. The entire variable domain, with the rest obtained from reference TRBV14 and TRBJ2-1, is as follows: EAGVTQFPSHSVIEKGQTVTLRCDPISGHDNLYWYRRVMGKEIKFLLHFVKESKQDESGMPNNRFLAERTGGTYSTLKVQPAELEDSGVYFCASSQEVVWAEEDNEQFFGPGTRLTVL.

A word on this clone: The junction departs from the called germline gene at one end, perhaps through a read error. The J gene is TRBJ2-3, the V gene TRBV7-7; a possible D gene is TRBD2 (6 bases). From germline, CDR1 is SSHAT and CDR2 FNYEAQ (reference sequence). The CDR3 totals 14 residues. For the CDR3, the DNA is TGTGCTAGCAGCTTGGACTATGATATCGGTACGCAGTATTTT. Protein sequence: CASSLDYDIGTQYF.

J is TRBJ2-7 and V is TRBV5-1, with D possibly matching TRBD1 (6 bases). The V and J ends lost 4 bases and 0 bases respectively, with 14 bases between them. The CDR3 extends over 15 amino acids. The germline V gene encodes CDR1 SGHRS and CDR2 YFSETQ. The CDR3 nucleotides are TGCGCCAGCAGCAAAGTACAGGGTACCTCCTACGAGCAGTACTTC. Protein sequence: CASSKVQGTSYEQYF.

This rearrangement joins TRBV6-5 to TRBJ2-1; 9 bases fit TRBD2. Germline CDR1 and CDR2: MNHEY and SVGAGI. The CDR3 has 13 residues. Trimming took 6 bases from V and 8 from J; bases not matched to a gene: 5. Written as DNA, the CDR3 is TGTGCCAGCAGCCAGACTAGCGGCTATGAGCAGTTCTTC. Translating gives CASSQTSGYEQFF.

The gene calls are TRBV2 and TRBJ1-1; 10 positions match TRBD1. The CDR3 length is 16 residues. From germline, CDR1 is SNHLY and CDR2 FYNNEI. The J segment lost 3 bases and the V segment lost 6 bases, leaving 10 bases of the junction unmatched. The CDR3 DNA sequence: TGTGCCAGCAGGGGGCCGACAGGGGGCGCGGACACTGAAGCTTTCTTT. Residues: CASRGPTGGADTEAFF.

The chain links TRBV11-2 to TRBJ1-1; perhaps TRBD1 as D (5 bases). This CDR3 contains 14 residues. Germline V gene data show CDR1 as SGHAT and CDR2 as FQNNGV. Trimming took off 2 bases at V and 5 bases at J, with 12 bases between the two ends. CDR3 bases: TGTGCCAGCAGCTTAAGGGGTGGGGGGACTGAAGCTTTCTTT. Protein: CASSLRGGGTEAFF. Full variable domain (outside the CDR3, taken from reference TRBV11-2 and TRBJ1-1): EAGVAQSPRYKIIEKRQSVAFWCNPISGHATLYWYQQILGQGPKLLIQFQNNGVVDDSQLPKDRFSAERLKGVDSTLKIQPAKLEDSAVYLCASSLRGGGTEAFFGQGTRLTVV.

V and J are TRBV20-1 and TRBJ1-3; possible D gene TRBD1, 5 bases. The CDR3 has 13 residues. Deletions cut 6 bases from V and 2 bases from J, with 11 bases between. CDR1 and CDR2 (germline): DFQATT, SNEGSKA (reference sequence). CDR3 sequence reads: CSASWGAGNTIYF. DNA for the CDR3: TGCAGTGCCAGTTGGGGGGCTGGAAACACCATATATTTT.

The chain has TRBV19 and TRBJ2-1, with a possible D match to TRBD2 (5 bases). The CDR3 runs 15 residues. The V and J ends lost 3 bases and 0 bases respectively, with 9 bases between them. Looked up from germline, CDR1 is LNHDA and CDR2 is SQIVND (reference sequence). The CDR3 is CASSIEGPSYNEQFF. The CDR3 bases are TGTGCCAGTAGTATTGAGGGCCCCTCCTACAATGAGCAGTTCTTC.

The chain combines TRBV28 with TRBJ2-2; 9 nucleotides line up with TRBD2. V was pared by 6 bases and J by 5 bases, with 13 bases of the junction left unmatched. The CDR3 sequence is 17 residues long. Germline CDR1 reads MDHEN; CDR2 reads SYDVKM. The CDR3: CASSLRGSGGRTGELFF. CDR3 in DNA: TGTGCCAGCAGCCTCAGAGGTAGCGGGGGCAGGACCGGGGAGCTGTTTTTT.

This clone has more than one count but fewer than ten. V is TRBV3-1 (or the pseudogene TRBV3-2) and J is TRBJ2-2; 9 positions match TRBD2. This CDR3 has 17 residues. V shed 4 bases and J 5 bases; nucleotides not matched to a gene: 11. Per the germline V gene, CDR1 is LGHDT and CDR2 is YNNKEL (reference sequence). CDR3 in amino acids: CASSLGLAGTYTGELFF. The DNA for the CDR3 is TGTGCCAGCAGCCTGGGGCTAGCGGGAACCTATACCGGGGAGCTGTTTTTT.

The chain joins TRBV2 to TRBJ2-3; TRBD1 aligns across 10 bases. Germline values: CDR1 SNHLY, CDR2 FYNNEI. CDR3 size: 15 residues. V was pared by 7 bases and J by 3 bases, with 7 bases of the junction left unmatched. Written as DNA, the CDR3 is TGTGCCAGCAAGCGGGACAGGGGTGTTACAGATACGCAGTATTTT. Translating it yields CASKRDRGVTDTQYF.

This clone occurred a few times. The chain has TRBV2 and TRBJ1-5; 9 bases are shared with TRBD1. The V and J ends lost 4 bases and 6 bases, in that order; junction bases with no gene match: 7. The CDR3 has 15 amino acids. Germline V gene data show CDR1 as SNHLY and CDR2 as FYNNEI. The DNA of the CDR3 is TGTGCCAGCAGTGCCGGGGACAGGGACGGTCAGCCCCAGCATTTT. It is translated as CASSAGDRDGQPQHF.

J is TRBJ2-5 and V is TRBV28, with 11 nucleotides matching TRBD1. The V segment lost 4 bases and the J segment 4 bases; nucleotides outside the gene matches: 5. Germline V CDR1 and CDR2: MDHEN, SYDVKM. This CDR3 has 15 residues. For the CDR3, the DNA is TGTGCCAGCAGTTCAGGAGGGACAGGGGGAGAGACCCAGTACTTC. Amino acids: CASSSGGTGGETQYF.

The chain couples TRBV3-1 (or the pseudogene TRBV3-2) to TRBJ2-2; no reliable D call. CDR3 length equals 14 residues. The germline gives CDR1 LGHDT, CDR2 YNNKEL (reference sequence). The V gene lost 1 base and the J gene lost 6 bases, with 9 bases spanning the gap. The CDR3 sequence is CASSQGRKAGELFF. DNA for the CDR3: TGTGCCAGCAGCCAAGGTAGAAAAGCCGGGGAGCTGTTTTTT.

The genes are TRBV3-1 (or the pseudogene TRBV3-2) and TRBJ1-2, with 8 bases lining up with TRBD1. Germline V gives CDR1 LGHDT, CDR2 YNNKEL (reference sequence). The CDR3 is 13 amino acids. Unmatched junction bases numbered 6, after V lost 4 bases and J lost 8 bases. CDR3 DNA sequence: TGTGCCAGCAGCCGCGGACAGGGCGTGGGCTACACCTTC. Translated: CASSRGQGVGYTF.

The chain couples TRBV30 to TRBJ2-1, with 10 bases matching TRBD2. This CDR3 spans 15 amino acids. Per the germline V gene, CDR1 is GTSNPN and CDR2 is SVGIG (reference sequence). The V segment lost 2 bases and the J segment 3 bases; nucleotides outside the gene matches: 4. DNA of the CDR3: TGTGCCTGGAGTACCGGGACTAGCGACTACAATGAGCAGTTCTTC. It encodes CAWSTGTSDYNEQFF.

This rearrangement joins TRBV4-1 to TRBJ2-5; unclear D gene. The V and J ends lost 4 bases and 5 bases respectively, with 20 bases between them. Germline CDR1 MGHRA, CDR2 YSYEKL. The CDR3 length is 16 residues. The CDR3: CASSRTHLGSVETQYF. The CDR3 nucleotides are TGCGCCAGCAGCCGAACCCACCTAGGATCAGTCGAGACCCAGTACTTC.

In DNA, the CDR3 is TGCAGCGTTGAAACCGGGGTTAATCAGCCCCAGCATTTT. It yields the protein CSVETGVNQPQHF. This chain links TRBV29-1 with TRBJ1-5; D is ambiguous. V shed 2 bases and J shed 4 bases, with 9 bases lying between them. Germline V gives CDR1 SQVTM, CDR2 ANQGSEA. This CDR3 region has 13 residues.

This clone was seen a few times. The gene calls are TRBV3-1 (or the pseudogene TRBV3-2) and TRBJ1-1; D may be TRBD1 (6 bases). The length of the CDR3 is 13 residues. V lost 4 bases and J lost 7, with 13 bases in between. The V gene's germline CDR1 is LGHDT and CDR2 YNNKEL (reference sequence). The CDR3 region has the DNA TGTGCCAGCAGCCTTTTGGGAGGGGGTGAAGCTTTCTTT. Residues: CASSLLGGGEAFF.

The chain joins TRBV6-2 or TRBV6-3 to TRBJ2-1; tentative D call: TRBD2 (5 bases). Trimming took off 4 bases at V and 2 bases at J, with 15 bases between the two ends. This CDR3 has 16 amino acids. From germline, CDR1 is MNHEY and CDR2 SVGEGT. The CDR3 protein is CASSSDMEVPYNEQFF. Here the CDR3 DNA reads TGTGCCAGCAGTTCAGACATGGAGGTTCCCTACAATGAGCAGTTCTTC.

V usage is TRBV6-5 and J usage is TRBJ1-2, with TRBD1 matching over 7 bases. This CDR3 spans 15 amino acids. The ends lost 5 bases at V and 10 bases at J; junction bases unmatched: 16. The germline gives CDR1 MNHEY, CDR2 SVGAGI. CDR3 in DNA: TGTGCCAGCAGTAGGGACAGTCCCCGCTCGTTACTCTACACCTTC. Its translation: CASSRDSPRSLLYTF.

The sample holds a few counts of this clone. The J gene is TRBJ1-1, the V gene TRBV7-3; 7 bases match TRBD1. V trimming: 5 bases; J trimming: 7 bases; junction bases outside the gene matches: 10. The CDR3 runs 14 residues. Germline V lookup: CDR1 SGHTA, CDR2 FQGTGA. CDR3 protein: CASSPEGAAGEAFF. CDR3 DNA: TGTGCCAGCAGCCCTGAGGGGGCTGCCGGTGAAGCTTTCTTT.

In DNA form, the CDR3 reads TGTGCCAGCAGCTTAGATCTAAGCGGGGGGGCGAATGAGCAGTTCTTC. It yields the protein CASSLDLSGGANEQFF. The V and J genes are TRBV11-3 and TRBJ2-1; TRBD2 aligns across 10 bases. V lost 0 bases, J lost 7 bases, and 6 bases stayed unmatched. Germline loops: CDR1 SGHNT, CDR2 YENEEA. The CDR3 loop spans 16 amino acids.

The genes are TRBV27 and TRBJ2-1; TRBD2 aligns across 11 bases. The length of the CDR3 is 15 residues. CDR1 and CDR2 from the germline V gene are MNHEY and SMNVEV (reference sequence). J was trimmed by 6 bases and V by 5 bases; bases with no gene match: 6. The CDR3 protein is CASSRLAGTGNEQFF. The CDR3 nucleotides read TGTGCCAGCAGTCGACTAGCGGGAACGGGCAATGAGCAGTTCTTC.

The DNA of the CDR3 is TGTGCCAGCAGCTTAAGAGGCACCCCGGGACAGGGGGATAGGCATGAGCAGTTCTTC. Amino acids: CASSLRGTPGQGDRHEQFF. The chain couples TRBV11-2 to TRBJ2-1; 11 positions match TRBD1. Looked up from germline, CDR1 is SGHAT and CDR2 is FQNNGV. CDR3 size: 19 residues. Trimming took 2 bases from V and 8 from J; bases not matched to a gene: 17. The variable domain in full, with the rest retrieved from reference TRBV11-2 and TRBJ2-1, is EAGVAQSPRYKIIEKRQSVAFWCNPISGHATLYWYQQILGQGPKLLIQFQNNGVVDDSQLPKDRFSAERLKGVDSTLKIQPAKLEDSAVYLCASSLRGTPGQGDRHEQFFGPGTRLTVL.

The J gene is TRBJ1-5, the V gene TRBV19; possibly TRBD1 for D (5 bases). This CDR3 has 15 amino acids. V lost 3 bases and J lost 4, with 13 bases in between. Germline CDR1 reads LNHDA; CDR2 reads SQIVND (reference sequence). The CDR3 sequence is CASSMNQGQNQPQHF. For the CDR3, the DNA is TGTGCCAGTAGTATGAATCAGGGTCAGAATCAGCCCCAGCATTTT.

The V call is TRBV7-2, the J call TRBJ1-3; perhaps TRBD1 as D (6 bases). This CDR3 is built from 14 residues. CDR1 and CDR2 from the germline V gene are SGHTA and FQGNSA. Trimming removed 3 bases at V and 8 bases at J, with 14 bases between. The CDR3 sequence: CASSLGAGAYTIYF. As DNA, the CDR3 is TGTGCCAGCAGCTTGGGGGCGGGGGCATACACCATATATTTT.